The TCR beta chain described here comes from a study of blood T cell repertoires in COVID-19. On the study more broadly: Collection of acute and convalescent COVID-19 samples took place in the United States, Italy and Spain. Sample material is recorded as cDNA or gDNA derived from T cells, B-cell-depleted T cells, or PBMCs.

Measured with immunoSEQ multiplex PCR; TCRdb has only the in-frame clones, and not every one. Among under 500,000 clones listed, around 89% were seen once. For this clone: The same CDR3 arises from other DNA sequences in this sample as well.

There are 12 residues in the CDR3. Trimming stripped 6 bases from V and 7 bases from J, with 10 bases between. The gene calls are TRBV12-3 or TRBV12-4 and TRBJ2-1; D is undetermined. What was sequenced was peripheral blood. The sequence was collected from a woman aged 30 to 39 with acute or convalescent COVID-19. This CDR3 is CASSQTGNEQFF. The CDR3 DNA sequence: TGTGCCAGCAGCCAGACGGGTAATGAGCAGTTCTTC.